A selection of T cell receptor beta chains follows, all from one sample in a study of shared clonotypes between healthy human individuals. TCRdb's copy holds only in-frame clones and misses some; the assay was immunoSEQ multiplex PCR. This sample has approximately 2,200,000 clones; around 93% occur once, and the top ten carry about 1.8%. The sequenced material came from naive CD8+ T cells from PBMCs. The origin of the receptors is a man aged 18 to 29 in good health. Some clones in this sample may be carry-over from other donors' samples. Both conserved end residues are part of each CDR3. The D gene is left open where the match is weak. Size is stated for part of the rows, as once, few or many counts, or as a class when the clone is expanded.

v_gene	abundance	d_gene	j_gene	CDR3aa	CDR3nt
TRBV27	-	TRBD2	TRBJ2-7	CASSSRTSGSATYEQYF	TGTGCCAGCAGTTCCCGGACTAGCGGGAGCGCAACCTACGAGCAGTACTTC
TRBV27	few	TRBD1	TRBJ2-7	CASSTQTGTATYEQYF	TGTGCCAGCAGTACGCAAACCGGGACAGCAACCTACGAGCAGTACTTC
TRBV19	-	TRBD1	TRBJ1-1	CASSLQTGGMNTEAFF	TGTGCCAGTAGCCTACAGACAGGGGGAATGAACACTGAAGCTTTCTTT
TRBV10-3	-	-	TRBJ1-2	CAISESAGGLPGGYTF	TGTGCCATCAGTGAGTCAGCTGGGGGCCTTCCGGGAGGCTACACCTTC
TRBV27	-	-	TRBJ1-5	CASRPEGGYQPQHF	TGTGCCAGTCGCCCCGAGGGTGGGTATCAGCCCCAGCATTTT
TRBV27	-	TRBD1	TRBJ1-1	CASSPLGQLNTEAFF	TGTGCCAGCAGTCCCCTGGGACAGCTGAACACTGAAGCTTTCTTT
TRBV7-2	-	-	TRBJ2-2	CASSLASPGTFVTGELFF	TGTGCCAGCAGCTTAGCGAGTCCCGGGACATTCGTCACCGGGGAGCTGTTTTTT
TRBV9	-	-	TRBJ2-5	CASSVVGGAETQYF	TGTGCCAGCAGCGTAGTTGGAGGGGCAGAGACCCAGTACTTC
TRBV7-9	-	TRBD1	TRBJ2-7	CASSSRQGAGYEQYF	TGTGCCAGCAGCTCCAGACAGGGGGCAGGGTACGAGCAGTACTTC
TRBV15	-	TRBD1	TRBJ2-5	CATSRRGTGETQYF	TGTGCCACCAGCAGACGGGGGACAGGCGAGACCCAGTACTTC